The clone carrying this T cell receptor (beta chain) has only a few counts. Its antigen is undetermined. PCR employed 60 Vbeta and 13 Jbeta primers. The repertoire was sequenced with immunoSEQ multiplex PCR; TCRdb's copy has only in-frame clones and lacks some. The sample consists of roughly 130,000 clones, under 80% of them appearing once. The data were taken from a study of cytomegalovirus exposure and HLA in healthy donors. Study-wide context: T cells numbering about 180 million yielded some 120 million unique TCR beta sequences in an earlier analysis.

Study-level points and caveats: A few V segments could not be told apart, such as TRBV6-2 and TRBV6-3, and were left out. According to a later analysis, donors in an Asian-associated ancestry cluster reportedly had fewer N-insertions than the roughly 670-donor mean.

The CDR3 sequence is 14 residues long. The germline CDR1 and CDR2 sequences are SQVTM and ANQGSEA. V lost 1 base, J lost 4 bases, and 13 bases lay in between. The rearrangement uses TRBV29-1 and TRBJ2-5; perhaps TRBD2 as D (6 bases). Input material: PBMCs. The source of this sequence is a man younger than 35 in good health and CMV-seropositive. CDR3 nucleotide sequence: TGCAGCGTTGAAGTCGGGGCGCGGGGAGAGACCCAGTACTTC. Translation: CSVEVGARGETQYF.